This T cell receptor beta chain emerged from a study of blood T cell repertoires in COVID-19. The CDR3 is 14 residues long. With 5 bases clipped from V and 6 bases from J, the junction kept 8 bases outside the gene matches. The repertoire was sequenced with immunoSEQ multiplex PCR; TCRdb's copy has only in-frame clones and lacks some. The sample consists of more than 100,000 clones, about 86% of them appearing once. The cohort comprised adults aged 18 to 89 years residing in 24 US areas. This TCR was recovered from a man aged 35 to 55 with acute COVID-19. This rearrangement joins TRBV23-1 to TRBJ1-2; 8 positions agree with TRBD1. TRBV23-1 qualifies as an ORF whose function is uncertain. Sequences were obtained from PBMCs or T cells enriched from blood (not recorded which). The CDR3: CASSSRTGTDGYTF. CDR3 DNA: TGCGCCAGCAGTTCCCGGACAGGGACGGATGGCTACACCTTC.